This TCR beta chain was sequenced in a study of technical replicates of blood from a few donors. V dropped 4 bases and J dropped 0 bases, with 14 bases sitting between them. This CDR3 has 15 amino acids. Germline V gene data show CDR1 as SGHNT and CDR2 as YYREEE (reference sequence). This table comes from immunoSEQ multiplex PCR, and its TCRdb copy is limited to in-frame clones, with some not included. This table holds around 93,000 clones, around 96% found once. This sequence originates from a human donor in good health. The genes are TRBV5-4 and TRBJ2-7; tentative D call: TRBD2 (5 bases). What was sequenced was T cells isolated from PBMCs. CDR3 residues: CASSLRGRASYEQYF. The CDR3 nucleotides read TGTGCCAGCAGCCTTCGAGGGCGCGCCTCCTACGAGCAGTACTTC.